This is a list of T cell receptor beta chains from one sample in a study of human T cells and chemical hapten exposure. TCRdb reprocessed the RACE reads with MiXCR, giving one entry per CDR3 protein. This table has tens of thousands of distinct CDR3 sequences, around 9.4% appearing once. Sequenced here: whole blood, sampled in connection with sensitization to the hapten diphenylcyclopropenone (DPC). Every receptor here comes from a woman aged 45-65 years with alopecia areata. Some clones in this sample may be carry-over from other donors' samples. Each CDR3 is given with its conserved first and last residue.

CASSPRRGVGGTYEQYF TRBJ2-7 TRBV14
CASSLGRQPQHF TRBJ1-5 TRBV7-9
CASRNDRAGNTIYF TRBJ1-3 TRBV28
CASRPGVAGAETQYF TRBJ2-5 TRBV19
CASSNPRGQAYNEQFF TRBJ2-1 TRBV18
CASSQEFRQGRIGELFF TRBJ2-2 TRBV4-3
CASSFESGRRNTQYF TRBJ2-3 TRBV27
CASSLEGAAPAGDTQYF TRBJ2-3 TRBV5-1
CASSPSPTTVSQPQHF TRBJ1-5 TRBV18
CSARNLKAYGYTF TRBJ1-2 TRBV20-1
CATSRDRMGSKADTQYF TRBJ2-3 TRBV15
CASSPRGDAGELFF TRBJ2-2 TRBV18
CASSLGRAGAYGYTF TRBJ1-2 TRBV12-3/TRBV12-4
CASSLATGEDEQFF TRBJ2-1 TRBV5-8